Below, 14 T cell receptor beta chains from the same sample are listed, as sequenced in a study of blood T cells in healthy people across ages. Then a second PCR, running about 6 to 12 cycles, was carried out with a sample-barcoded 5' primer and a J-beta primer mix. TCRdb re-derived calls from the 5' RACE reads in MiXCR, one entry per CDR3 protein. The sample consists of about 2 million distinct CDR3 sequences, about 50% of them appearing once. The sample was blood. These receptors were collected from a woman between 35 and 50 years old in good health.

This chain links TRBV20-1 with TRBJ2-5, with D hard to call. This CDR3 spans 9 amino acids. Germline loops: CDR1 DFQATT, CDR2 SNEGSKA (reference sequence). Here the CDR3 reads CRPEETQYF. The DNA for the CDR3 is TGCAGACCCGAAGAGACCCAGTACTTC.

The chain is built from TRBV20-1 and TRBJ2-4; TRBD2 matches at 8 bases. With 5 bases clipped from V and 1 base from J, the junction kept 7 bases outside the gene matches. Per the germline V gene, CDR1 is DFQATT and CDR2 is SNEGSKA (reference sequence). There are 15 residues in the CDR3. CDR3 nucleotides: TGCAGTGCTCCAGCGGGGGCGTTTGCCAAAAACATTCAGTACTTC. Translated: CSAPAGAFAKNIQYF.

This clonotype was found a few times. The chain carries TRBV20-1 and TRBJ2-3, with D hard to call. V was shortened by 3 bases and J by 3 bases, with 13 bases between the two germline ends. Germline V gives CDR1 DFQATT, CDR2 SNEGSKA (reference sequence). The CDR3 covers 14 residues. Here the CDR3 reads CSASLVPSTDTQYF. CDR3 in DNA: TGCAGTGCTAGCCTAGTCCCTTCGACAGATACGCAGTATTTT.

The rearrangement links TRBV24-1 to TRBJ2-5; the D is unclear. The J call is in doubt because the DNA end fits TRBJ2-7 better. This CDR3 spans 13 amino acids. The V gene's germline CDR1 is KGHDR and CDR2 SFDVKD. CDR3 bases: TGTGCCACCAAAATGGGCCTCTCAGGCGAGCAGTACTTC. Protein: CATKMGLSGEQYF.

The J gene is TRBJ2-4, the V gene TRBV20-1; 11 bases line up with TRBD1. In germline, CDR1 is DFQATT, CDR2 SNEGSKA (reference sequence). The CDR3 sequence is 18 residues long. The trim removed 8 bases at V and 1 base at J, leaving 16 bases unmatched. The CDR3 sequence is CSLLDRGQSGWAKNIQYF. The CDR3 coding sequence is TGCAGTCTGCTGGACAGGGGGCAGTCGGGGTGGGCCAAAAACATTCAGTACTTC.

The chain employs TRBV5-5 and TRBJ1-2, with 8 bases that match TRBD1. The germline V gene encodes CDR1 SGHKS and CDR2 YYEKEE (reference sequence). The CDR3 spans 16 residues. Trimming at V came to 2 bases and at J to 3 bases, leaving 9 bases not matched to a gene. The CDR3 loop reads CASSFGRDRGDYGYTF. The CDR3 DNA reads TGTGCCAGCAGCTTTGGGAGAGACAGGGGCGACTATGGCTACACCTTC.

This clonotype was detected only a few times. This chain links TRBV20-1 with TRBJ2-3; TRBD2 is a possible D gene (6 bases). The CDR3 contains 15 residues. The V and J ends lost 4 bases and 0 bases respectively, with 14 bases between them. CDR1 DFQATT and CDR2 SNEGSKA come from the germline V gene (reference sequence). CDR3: CSANRGSTSTDTQYF. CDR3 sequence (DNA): TGCAGTGCTAATCGGGGGAGCACTAGCACAGATACGCAGTATTTT.

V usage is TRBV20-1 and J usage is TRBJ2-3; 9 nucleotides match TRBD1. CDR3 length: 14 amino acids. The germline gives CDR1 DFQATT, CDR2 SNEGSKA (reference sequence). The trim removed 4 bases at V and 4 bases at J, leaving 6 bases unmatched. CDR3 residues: CSATGTGTSDTQYF. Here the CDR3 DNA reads TGCAGTGCTACCGGGACAGGGACTTCAGATACGCAGTATTTT.

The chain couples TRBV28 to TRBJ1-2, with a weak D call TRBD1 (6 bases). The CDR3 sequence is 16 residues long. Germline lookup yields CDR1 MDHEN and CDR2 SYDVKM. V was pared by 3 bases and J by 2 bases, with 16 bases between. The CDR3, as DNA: TGTGCCAGCAGTTTCAAACATTTAAGGGGGAACTATGGCTACACCTTC. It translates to CASSFKHLRGNYGYTF.

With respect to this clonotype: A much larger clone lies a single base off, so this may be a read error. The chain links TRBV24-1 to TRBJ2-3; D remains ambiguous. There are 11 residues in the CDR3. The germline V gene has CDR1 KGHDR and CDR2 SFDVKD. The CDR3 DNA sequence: TGTGCCACCAGTGGTTTGGATACGCAGTATTTT. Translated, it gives CATSGLDTQYF.

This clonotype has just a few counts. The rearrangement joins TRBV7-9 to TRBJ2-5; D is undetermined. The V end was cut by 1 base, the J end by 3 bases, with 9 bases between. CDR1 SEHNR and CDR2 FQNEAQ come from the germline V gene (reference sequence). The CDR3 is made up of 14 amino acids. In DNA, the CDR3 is TGTGCCAGCAGCTTAGTAGGGCCCAAAGAGACCCAGTACTTC. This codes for CASSLVGPKETQYF.

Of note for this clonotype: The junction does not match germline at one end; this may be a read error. The CDR3 nucleotides are TGTGTCAGCAGTACAGGGATCGGCAATCAGCCCCAGCATTTT. Encoded protein: CVSSTGIGNQPQHF. The chain recombines TRBV12-3 or TRBV12-4 with TRBJ1-5; a possible D gene is TRBD1 (6 bases). The CDR3 sequence is 14 residues long.

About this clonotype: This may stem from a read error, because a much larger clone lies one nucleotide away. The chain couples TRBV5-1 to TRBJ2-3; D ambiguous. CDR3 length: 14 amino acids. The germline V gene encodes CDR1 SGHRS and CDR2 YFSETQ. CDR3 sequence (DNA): TGCACCAGCACAACCCTGGCTAGCACAGATACGCAGTATTTT. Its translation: CTSTTLASTDTQYF.

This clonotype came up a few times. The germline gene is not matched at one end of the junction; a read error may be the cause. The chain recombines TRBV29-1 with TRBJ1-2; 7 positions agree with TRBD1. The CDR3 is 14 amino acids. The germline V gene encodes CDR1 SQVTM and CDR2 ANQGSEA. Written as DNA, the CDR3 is TGCAGCGTGGAAGGGGGACAGAGCCTCTATGGCTACACCTTC. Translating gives CSVEGGQSLYGYTF.